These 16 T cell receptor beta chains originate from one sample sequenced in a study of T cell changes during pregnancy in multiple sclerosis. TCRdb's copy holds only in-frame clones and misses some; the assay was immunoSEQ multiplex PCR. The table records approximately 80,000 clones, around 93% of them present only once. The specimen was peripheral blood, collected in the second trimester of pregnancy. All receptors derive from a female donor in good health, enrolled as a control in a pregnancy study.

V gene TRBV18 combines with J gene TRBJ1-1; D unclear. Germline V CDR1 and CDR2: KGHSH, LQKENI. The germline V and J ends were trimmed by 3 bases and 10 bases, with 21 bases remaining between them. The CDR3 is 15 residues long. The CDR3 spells CASSPIPNQQEGAFF. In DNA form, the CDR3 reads TGTGCCAGCTCACCGATTCCAAATCAGCAAGAGGGAGCTTTCTTT.

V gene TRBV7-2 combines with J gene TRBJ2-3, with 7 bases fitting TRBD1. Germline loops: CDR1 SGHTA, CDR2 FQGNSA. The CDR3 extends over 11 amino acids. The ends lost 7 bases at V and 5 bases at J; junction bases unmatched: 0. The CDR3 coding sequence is TGTGCCAGCAACAGGGGAGATACGCAGTATTTT. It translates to CASNRGDTQYF.

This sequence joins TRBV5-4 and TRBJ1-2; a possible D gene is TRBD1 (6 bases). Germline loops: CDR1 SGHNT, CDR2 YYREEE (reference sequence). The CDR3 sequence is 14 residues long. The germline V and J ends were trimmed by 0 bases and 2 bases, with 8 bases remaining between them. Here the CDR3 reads CASSLDTGNYGYTF. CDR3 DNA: TGTGCCAGCAGCTTGGATACAGGGAACTATGGCTACACCTTC. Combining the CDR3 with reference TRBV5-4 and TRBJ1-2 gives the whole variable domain ETGVTQSPTHLIKTRGQQVTLRCSSQSGHNTVSWYQQALGQGPQFIFQYYREEENGRGNFPPRFSGLQFPNYSSELNVNALELDDSALYLCASSLDTGNYGYTFGSGTRLTVV.

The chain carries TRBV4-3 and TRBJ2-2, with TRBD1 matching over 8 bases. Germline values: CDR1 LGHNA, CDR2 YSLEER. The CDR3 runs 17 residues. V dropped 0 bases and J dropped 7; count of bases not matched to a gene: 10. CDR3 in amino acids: CASSQDRTGGRFGELFF. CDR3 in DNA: TGCGCCAGCAGCCAAGATAGAACAGGGGGACGGTTCGGGGAGCTGTTTTTT.

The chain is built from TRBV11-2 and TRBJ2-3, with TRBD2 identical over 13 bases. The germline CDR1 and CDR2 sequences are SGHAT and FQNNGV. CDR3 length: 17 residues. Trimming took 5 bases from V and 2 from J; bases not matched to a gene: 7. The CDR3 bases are TGTGCCAGCAGCCCCGGACTAGCGGGGGCCTTCACAGATACGCAGTATTTT. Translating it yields CASSPGLAGAFTDTQYF.

The CDR3 region has the DNA TGTGCCAGCAGACCCGACAGGGGAAACACCATATATTTT. This encodes CASRPDRGNTIYF. This chain uses TRBV11-2 with TRBJ1-3; the D gene is possibly TRBD1 (6 bases). The CDR3 is made up of 13 amino acids. CDR1 is SGHAT and CDR2 is FQNNGV in the germline V gene. V lost 6 bases and J lost 4, with 10 bases in between.

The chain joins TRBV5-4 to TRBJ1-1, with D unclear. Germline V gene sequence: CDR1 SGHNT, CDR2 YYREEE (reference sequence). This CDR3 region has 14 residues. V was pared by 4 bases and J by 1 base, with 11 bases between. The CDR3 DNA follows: TGTGCCAGCAGCCCCATGAGGGAGAACACTGAAGCTTTCTTT. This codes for CASSPMRENTEAFF.

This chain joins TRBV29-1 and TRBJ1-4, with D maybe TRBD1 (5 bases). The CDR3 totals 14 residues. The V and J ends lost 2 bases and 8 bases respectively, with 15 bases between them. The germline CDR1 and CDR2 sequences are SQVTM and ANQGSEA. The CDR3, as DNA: TGCAGCGTTGAATCATTAGGACACGGCGAAAAACTGTTTTTT. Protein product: CSVESLGHGEKLFF.

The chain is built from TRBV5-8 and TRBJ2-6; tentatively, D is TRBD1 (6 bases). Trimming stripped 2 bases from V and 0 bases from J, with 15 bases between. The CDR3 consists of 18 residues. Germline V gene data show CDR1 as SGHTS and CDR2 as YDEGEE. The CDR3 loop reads CASSFLLDRISGANVLTF. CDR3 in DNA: TGTGCCAGCAGCTTCCTCCTAGACAGGATCTCTGGGGCCAACGTCCTGACTTTC.

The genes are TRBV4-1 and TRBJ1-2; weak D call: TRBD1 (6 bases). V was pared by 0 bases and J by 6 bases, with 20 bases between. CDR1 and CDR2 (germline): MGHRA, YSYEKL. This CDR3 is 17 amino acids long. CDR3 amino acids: CASSQEEGGIPSDGYTF. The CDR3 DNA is TGCGCCAGCAGCCAAGAAGAAGGGGGAATCCCGTCGGATGGCTACACCTTC.

The CDR3: CASSLGLAVYNEQFF. The CDR3 region has the DNA TGTGCCAGCAGTCTCGGACTAGCGGTCTACAATGAGCAGTTCTTC. This chain joins TRBV2 and TRBJ2-1, with TRBD2 identical over 10 bases. The V gene's germline CDR1 is SNHLY and CDR2 FYNNEI. With 5 bases clipped from V and 3 bases from J, the junction kept 4 bases outside the gene matches. The CDR3 totals 15 residues.

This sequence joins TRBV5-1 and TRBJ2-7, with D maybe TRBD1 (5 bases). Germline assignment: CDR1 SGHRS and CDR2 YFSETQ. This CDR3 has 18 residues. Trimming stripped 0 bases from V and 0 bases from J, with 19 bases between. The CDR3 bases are TGCGCCAGCAGCTTGGCTCAGAGTGGGGCGAGGAGCTCCTACGAGCAGTACTTC. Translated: CASSLAQSGARSSYEQYF.

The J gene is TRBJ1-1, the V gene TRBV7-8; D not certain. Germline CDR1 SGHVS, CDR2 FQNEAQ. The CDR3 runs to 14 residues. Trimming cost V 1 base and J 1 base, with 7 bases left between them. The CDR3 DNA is TGTGCCAGCAGCTTAGGCCTCAGGAACACTGAAGCTTTCTTT. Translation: CASSLGLRNTEAFF.

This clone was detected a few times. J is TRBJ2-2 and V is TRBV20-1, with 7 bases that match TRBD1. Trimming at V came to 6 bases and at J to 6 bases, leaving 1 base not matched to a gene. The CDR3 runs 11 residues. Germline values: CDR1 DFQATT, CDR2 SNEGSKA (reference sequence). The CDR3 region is CSAQGAGELFF. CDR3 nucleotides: TGCAGTGCCCAGGGGGCCGGGGAGCTGTTTTTT.

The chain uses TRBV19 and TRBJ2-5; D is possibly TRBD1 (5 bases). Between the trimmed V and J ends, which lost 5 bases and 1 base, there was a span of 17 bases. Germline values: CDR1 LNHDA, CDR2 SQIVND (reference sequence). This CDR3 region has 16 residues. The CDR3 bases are TGTGCCAGTAGTTTAGGGGAAACGACAGTCCAAGAGACCCAGTACTTC. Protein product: CASSLGETTVQETQYF.

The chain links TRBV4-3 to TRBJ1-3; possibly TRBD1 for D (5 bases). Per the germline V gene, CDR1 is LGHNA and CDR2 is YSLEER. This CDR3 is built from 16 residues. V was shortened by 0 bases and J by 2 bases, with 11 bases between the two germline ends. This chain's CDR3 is CASSQDQWGPGNTIYF. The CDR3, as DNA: TGCGCCAGCAGCCAAGATCAGTGGGGCCCTGGAAACACCATATATTTT.